The T cell receptor beta chain under discussion was sequenced for a study of blood T cells in healthy people across ages. The authors ran a second PCR of roughly 6 to 11 cycles using a sample-barcoded 5' primer and a J-beta primer mix. TCRdb recomputed calls from the 5' RACE reads with MiXCR, one row per CDR3 protein. This sample has roughly 2 million distinct CDR3 sequences, with 49% found just once. This CDR3 is 15 amino acids long. The germline V gene has CDR1 MNHEY and CDR2 SMNVEV (reference sequence). The V end was cut by 4 bases, the J end by 7 bases, with 16 bases between. The V call is TRBV27, the J call TRBJ1-4; D is unresolved. The sequenced sample consisted of blood. This sequence was found in a woman between 40 and 55 years old in good health. The CDR3 loop is CASSSPDPGREKLFF. The CDR3 DNA reads TGTGCCAGCAGTTCCCCAGACCCAGGACGTGAAAAACTGTTTTTT.